The 21 T cell receptor beta chains given below trace back to one sample, sequenced in a study of identical twins. Each CDR3 protein is one row after TCRdb ran MiXCR on the 5' RACE reads. The table includes around 1.7 million distinct CDR3 sequences, roughly a third detected once. Sequenced input: cord blood. The source is a newborn girl in good health.

This clonotype appeared a few times. V usage is TRBV20-1 and J usage is TRBJ2-2, with D maybe TRBD2 (6 bases). V gave up 5 bases and J gave up 6 bases, with 19 bases separating them. This CDR3 comprises 15 residues. Per germline, CDR1 DFQATT and CDR2 SNEGSKA (reference sequence). The CDR3 region has the DNA TGCAGTGCTTCGAAAGGGAGGTTCGACGCCGGGGAGCTGTTTTTT. As protein: CSASKGRFDAGELFF.

There are a few counts of this clonotype. The CDR3 DNA follows: TGTGCCAGCAGTTTAGACTCATCCGAGACCCAGTACTTC. Its protein product is CASSLDSSETQYF. The chain has TRBV12-3 or TRBV12-4 and TRBJ2-5; no reliable D call. Trimming shortened V by 1 base and J by 5 bases, and 8 bases separated the two germline ends. The CDR3 totals 13 residues.

This clonotype was detected only a few times. The rearrangement uses TRBV12-3 or TRBV12-4 and TRBJ2-1, with 11 bases matching TRBD2. J gave up 2 bases and V 3 bases, and 3 bases lay outside the gene matches. The CDR3 sequence is 16 residues long. CDR3 DNA sequence: TGTGCCAGCAGTTTTAGCGGGGGGGCTCCCTACAATGAGCAGTTCTTC. Amino acids: CASSFSGGAPYNEQFF.

Only a few counts were recorded for this clonotype. The gene calls are TRBV7-6 and TRBJ2-1; D gene unclear. The CDR3 has 20 amino acids. The germline V gene encodes CDR1 SGHVS and CDR2 FNYEAQ. Trimming pared 2 bases from V and 0 bases from J, leaving 23 bases between. Here the CDR3 reads CASSLLWPAGLLISYNEQFF. Written as DNA, the CDR3 is TGTGCCAGCAGCTTACTCTGGCCTGCCGGGCTTTTGATCTCCTACAATGAGCAGTTCTTC.

There are a few counts of this clonotype. The chain recombines TRBV15 with TRBJ2-3; D is perhaps TRBD2 (6 bases). Germline CDR1 reads LNHNV; CDR2 reads YYDKDF (reference sequence). CDR3 size: 16 residues. Trimming removed 2 bases from V and 2 bases from J, with 14 bases in between. CDR3 protein: CATSRPPWGDTDTQYF. In DNA, the CDR3 is TGTGCCACCAGCAGACCCCCCTGGGGGGACACAGATACGCAGTATTTT.

This clonotype was picked up a small number of times. This chain links TRBV20-1 with TRBJ2-7; TRBD1 aligns across 9 bases. The CDR3 covers 14 residues. Germline lookup yields CDR1 DFQATT and CDR2 SNEGSKA (reference sequence). The V gene end was trimmed by 6 bases and the J gene end by 4 bases; junction bases not matched to a gene: 10. The CDR3 here is CSARRDRAPYEQYF. In DNA form, the CDR3 reads TGCAGTGCCAGACGGGACAGGGCGCCTTACGAGCAGTACTTC.

The rearrangement links TRBV19 to TRBJ2-1; the D gene is possibly TRBD1 (5 bases). Germline V CDR1 and CDR2: LNHDA, SQIVND (reference sequence). V lost 3 bases and J lost 5, with 14 bases in between. The CDR3 extends over 15 amino acids. This CDR3 is CASSMPLLGDNEQFF. The CDR3 DNA sequence: TGTGCCAGTAGTATGCCCCTCTTAGGGGACAATGAGCAGTTCTTC.

Points on this clonotype: The junction departs from the called germline gene at one end, perhaps through a read error. V gene TRBV3-1 combines with J gene TRBJ2-1; no firm D call. Per the germline V gene, CDR1 is LGHDT and CDR2 is YNNKEL (reference sequence). There are 13 residues in the CDR3. This CDR3 is CASSQSSTHEQVF. DNA for the CDR3: TGTGCCAGCAGCCAATCGAGTACACATGAGCAGGTCTTC.

The chain is built from TRBV12-3 or TRBV12-4 and TRBJ1-5; maybe TRBD1 (5 bases). V was shortened by 2 bases and J by 2 bases, with 10 bases between the two germline ends. This CDR3 comprises 15 residues. The CDR3: CASSLWGDGNQPQHF. The CDR3, as DNA: TGTGCCAGCAGTTTATGGGGGGACGGCAATCAGCCCCAGCATTTT.

The table lists this clonotype with a few counts. J is TRBJ1-4 and V is TRBV3-1; D uncertain. CDR1 is LGHDT and CDR2 is YNNKEL in the germline V gene (reference sequence). CDR3 length equals 15 residues. Trimming removed 3 bases from V and 0 bases from J, with 8 bases in between. The CDR3 loop is CASSHERSTNEKLFF. The CDR3 nucleotides read TGTGCCAGCAGCCACGAACGTTCAACTAATGAAAAACTGTTTTTT.

The chain employs TRBV19 and TRBJ2-7, with 9 bases identical to TRBD1. CDR3 length: 15 amino acids. CDR1 and CDR2 from the germline V gene are LNHDA and SQIVND (reference sequence). Losses at the gene ends were 1 base for V and 3 bases for J; bases not matched to a gene: 4. CDR3 DNA: TGTGCCAGTAGTATAGGGGACAGGGAGATCTACGAGCAGTACTTC. Protein: CASSIGDREIYEQYF.

The chain links TRBV4-2 to TRBJ2-3; 9 positions match TRBD2. CDR1 is LGHNA and CDR2 is YNFKEQ in the germline V gene. The CDR3 spans 16 residues. The junction had 6 bases not matched to a gene; V was cut back by 1 base and J by 4 bases. The CDR3 bases are TGTGCCAGCAGCCAAGGTCTGCGGGGGGGCCCAGATACGCAGTATTTT. Amino acid sequence: CASSQGLRGGPDTQYF.

In this sample, this clonotype turned up a few times. J is TRBJ2-3 and V is TRBV6-1, with a tentative D call TRBD2 (5 bases). CDR1 is MNHNS and CDR2 is SASEGT in the germline V gene. The CDR3 loop spans 16 amino acids. V dropped 7 bases and J dropped 0 bases, with 17 bases sitting between them. The CDR3 bases are TGTGCCAGCACCTTCGGCGGGCCCTCTAGCACAGATACGCAGTATTTT. Translating it yields CASTFGGPSSTDTQYF.

The chain has TRBV4-2 and TRBJ2-7, with D perhaps TRBD1 (6 bases). The V and J ends lost 1 base and 2 bases respectively, with 12 bases between them. CDR1 LGHNA and CDR2 YNFKEQ come from the germline V gene. The CDR3 runs 15 residues. CDR3 in DNA: TGTGCCAGCAGCCAAGGTCACAGGGCGGCCTACGAGCAGTACTTC. It yields the protein CASSQGHRAAYEQYF.

V gene TRBV9 combines with J gene TRBJ1-2, with TRBD1 identical over 9 bases. This CDR3 comprises 14 residues. CDR1 is SGDLS and CDR2 is YYNGEE in the germline V gene. V lost 3 bases, J lost 5 bases, and 5 bases stayed unmatched. As DNA, the CDR3 is TGTGCCAGCAGCGCCAGCGGGACAGGGTATGGCTACACCTTC. This gives the protein CASSASGTGYGYTF.

V usage is TRBV9 and J usage is TRBJ2-1, with TRBD2 as a possible D gene (7 bases). CDR3 size: 19 residues. Germline V CDR1 and CDR2: SGDLS, YYNGEE. Trimming took off 0 bases at V and 0 bases at J, with 19 bases between the two ends. In nucleotides, the CDR3 is TGTGCCAGCAGCGTAGACGGGCTTGGAGGGGGGGGCTCCTACAATGAGCAGTTCTTC. Translated, it gives CASSVDGLGGGGSYNEQFF.

This chain connects TRBV28 to TRBJ2-1; TRBD2 matches 16 bases. The CDR3 contains 18 residues. The germline V gene encodes CDR1 MDHEN and CDR2 SYDVKM. V was pared by 8 bases and J by 4 bases, with 11 bases of the junction left unmatched. The CDR3 sequence: CASGPGLAGGGQYNEQFF. The DNA of the CDR3 is TGTGCCAGCGGCCCGGGACTAGCGGGAGGGGGACAATACAATGAGCAGTTCTTC. The whole variable domain, filled in from reference TRBV28 and TRBJ2-1, reads DVKVTQSSRYLVKRTGEKVFLECVQDMDHENMFWYRQDPGLGLRLIYFSYDVKMKEKGDIPEGYSVSREKKERFSLILESASTNQTSMYLCASGPGLAGGGQYNEQFFGPGTRLTVL.

The CDR3 DNA reads as TGTGCCAGCAGCCAAACGGGGAGGGTTGTCGAAAAACTGTTTTTT. Translating it yields CASSQTGRVVEKLFF. The chain is built from TRBV4-2 and TRBJ1-4; no reliable D call. CDR1 LGHNA and CDR2 YNFKEQ come from the germline V gene. V dropped 2 bases and J dropped 8 bases, with 15 bases sitting between them. CDR3 length: 15 amino acids.

This clonotype was detected only a few times. The chain combines TRBV12-3 or TRBV12-4 with TRBJ2-7; 8 bases line up with TRBD2. The CDR3 is 15 amino acids. The trim removed 2 bases at V and 3 bases at J, leaving 6 bases unmatched. CDR3 in DNA: TGTGCCAGCAGTTTAACGGCGGGGGGCGGCTACGAGCAGTACTTC. This sequence encodes CASSLTAGGGYEQYF.

V is TRBV7-2 and J is TRBJ2-4, with D maybe TRBD2 (6 bases). V was trimmed by 2 bases and J by 4 bases, leaving 15 bases between them. The CDR3 loop spans 16 amino acids. CDR1 SGHTA and CDR2 FQGNSA come from the germline V gene. The CDR3 is CASSLQVLGTKNIQYF. The CDR3 DNA reads TGTGCCAGCAGCTTACAGGTCCTGGGGACTAAAAACATTCAGTACTTC.

In its sample, this clonotype was seen many times. The genes are TRBV10-3 and TRBJ2-7; no reliable D call. Trimming shortened V by 3 bases and J by 7 bases, and 7 bases separated the two germline ends. The CDR3 contains 11 residues. The V gene's germline CDR1 is ENHRY and CDR2 SYGVKD. Here the CDR3 reads CAISDPAEQYF. The CDR3 region has the DNA TGTGCCATCAGTGACCCCGCTGAGCAGTACTTC.